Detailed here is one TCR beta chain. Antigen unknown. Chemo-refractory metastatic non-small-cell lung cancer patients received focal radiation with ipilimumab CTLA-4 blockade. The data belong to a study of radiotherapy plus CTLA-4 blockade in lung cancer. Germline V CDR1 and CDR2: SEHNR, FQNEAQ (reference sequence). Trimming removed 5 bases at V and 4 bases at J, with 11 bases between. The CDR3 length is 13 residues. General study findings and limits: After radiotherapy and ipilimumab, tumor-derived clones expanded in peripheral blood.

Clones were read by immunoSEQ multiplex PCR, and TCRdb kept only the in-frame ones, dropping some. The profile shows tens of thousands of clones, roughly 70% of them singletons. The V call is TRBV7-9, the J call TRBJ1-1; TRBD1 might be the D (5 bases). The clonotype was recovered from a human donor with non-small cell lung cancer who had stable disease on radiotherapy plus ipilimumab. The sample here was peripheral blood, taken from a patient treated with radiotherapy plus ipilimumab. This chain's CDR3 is CASSPYGGTEAFF. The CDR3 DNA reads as TGTGCCAGCAGCCCGTACGGGGGCACTGAAGCTTTCTTT.